The clone carrying this TCR beta chain was counted between two and nine times. The target antigen is unknown. The record originates from a study of beta chain features in type 1 diabetes. The ends lost 3 bases at V and 1 base at J; junction bases unmatched: 13. This CDR3 contains 19 residues. The whole isolated RNA underwent reverse transcription, so sequencing captured expressed TCRB transcripts. Each sample of naive, central memory or regulatory T cells had, on average, around 3.5 million reads. TCRdb's table, derived via immunoSEQ multiplex PCR, lists solely in-frame clones and lacks some. The sample lists roughly 230,000 clones; 7.5% to 10% were seen once. General study findings and limits: TCRB repertoires of naive, central memory and Treg cells appeared more similar among patients than among healthy donors.

Purity of each sorted population was above 98%. The genes are TRBV23-1 and TRBJ1-1; 11 bases fit TRBD1. TRBV23-1 is an open reading frame whose function is uncertain. This TCR was recovered from a woman under 30 in good health. Specimen: naive CD4+ T cells from blood. The CDR3 spells CASSHRQDRGLIENTEAFF. Written as DNA, the CDR3 is TGCGCCAGCAGTCATCGCCAGGACAGGGGGCTTATCGAGAACACTGAAGCTTTCTTT.